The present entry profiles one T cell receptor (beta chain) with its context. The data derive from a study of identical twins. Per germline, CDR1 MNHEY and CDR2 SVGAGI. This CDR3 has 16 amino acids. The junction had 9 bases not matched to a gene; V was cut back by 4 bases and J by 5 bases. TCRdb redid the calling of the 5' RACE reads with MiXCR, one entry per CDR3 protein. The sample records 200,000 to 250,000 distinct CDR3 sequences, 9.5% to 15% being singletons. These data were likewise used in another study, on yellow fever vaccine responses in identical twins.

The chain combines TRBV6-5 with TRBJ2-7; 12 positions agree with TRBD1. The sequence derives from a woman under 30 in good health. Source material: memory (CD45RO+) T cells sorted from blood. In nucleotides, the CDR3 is TGTGCCAGCAGTTCTACGGCCGGGACAGGGGGCAACGAGCAGTACTTC. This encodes CASSSTAGTGGNEQYF.